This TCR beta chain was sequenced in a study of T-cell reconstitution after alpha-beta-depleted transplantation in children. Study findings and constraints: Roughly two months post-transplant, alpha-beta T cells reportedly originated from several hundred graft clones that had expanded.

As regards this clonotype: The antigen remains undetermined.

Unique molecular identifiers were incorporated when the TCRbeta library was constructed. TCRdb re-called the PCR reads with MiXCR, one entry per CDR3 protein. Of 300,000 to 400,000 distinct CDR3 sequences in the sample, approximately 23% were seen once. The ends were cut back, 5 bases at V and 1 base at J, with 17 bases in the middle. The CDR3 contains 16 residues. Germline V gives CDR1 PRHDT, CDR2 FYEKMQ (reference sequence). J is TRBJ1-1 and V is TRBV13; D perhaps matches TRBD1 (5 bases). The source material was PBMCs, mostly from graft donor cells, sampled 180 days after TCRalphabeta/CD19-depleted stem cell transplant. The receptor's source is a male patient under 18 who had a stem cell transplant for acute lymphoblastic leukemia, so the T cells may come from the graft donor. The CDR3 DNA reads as TGTGCCAGCAGCCCATGGTGGGGACTTAAGAACACTGAAGCTTTCTTT. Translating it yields CASSPWWGLKNTEAFF.